Presented here are 4 T cell receptor beta chains from one specimen sequenced in a study of blood T cell repertoires in COVID-19 (dated by TCRdb to the early 2020s). Libraries were constructed by the immunoSEQ multiplex PCR assay. TCRdb carries this immuneACCESS record with in-frame sequences only. Its versions omit some clonotypes, under half of them owing to an unresolved V gene in the studies checked, with the rest unexplained. This sample has 250,000 or so clones in its table, and roughly 84% of those were observed once. In total, the top ten clones hold over 1.5% of the sample. The sample consisted of peripheral blood. These receptors originate from a woman aged 40 to 55 who had recovered from COVID-19.

The chain combines TRBV3-1 (or the pseudogene TRBV3-2) with TRBJ2-7, with D possibly matching TRBD2 (6 bases). The CDR3 has 14 residues. Germline-derived CDR1 and CDR2 are LGHDT and YNNKEL (reference sequence). V was trimmed by 0 bases and J by 3 bases, leaving 9 bases between them. CDR3 protein: CASSQEGGYYEQYF. The CDR3 DNA follows: TGTGCCAGCAGCCAAGAAGGAGGGTACTACGAGCAGTACTTC.

The sample holds many counts of this clone. V gene TRBV18 combines with J gene TRBJ2-7; D not resolved. The V gene's germline CDR1 is KGHSH and CDR2 LQKENI. This CDR3 is 14 amino acids long. Trimming shortened V by 0 bases and J by 0 bases, and 6 bases separated the two germline ends. The DNA of the CDR3 is TGTGCCAGCTCACCACCGGGCCTCTCCTACGAGCAGTACTTC. This sequence encodes CASSPPGLSYEQYF.

The chain joins TRBV28 to TRBJ2-5; 7 nucleotides line up with TRBD1. From germline, CDR1 is MDHEN and CDR2 SYDVKM. J was trimmed by 5 bases and V by 8 bases; bases with no gene match: 8. CDR3 length: 13 amino acids. For the CDR3, the DNA is TGTGCCAGCTCACCAGGGGGTTATGAGACCCAGTACTTC. It encodes CASSPGGYETQYF.

The V and J genes are TRBV7-6 and TRBJ2-3; a weak D match, TRBD2 (5 bases). Trimming pared 1 base from V and 6 bases from J, leaving 8 bases between. Per germline, CDR1 SGHVS and CDR2 FNYEAQ. This CDR3 region has 13 residues. CDR3 nucleotide sequence: TGTGCCAGCAGCTTAGATAGGAGGGATACGCAGTATTTT. Protein: CASSLDRRDTQYF.